The following is a T cell receptor (beta chain) sequence with its context. The antigen is unknown. Its ends do not fully match the called genes, so a read error is possible. Time point reported: persistent/refractory GD, antithyroid drugs over 5 years with positive TRAb. RNA extracted from PBMCs served as the sequencing template. The entry originates in a study of regulatory T cells in long-lasting Graves disease. The CDR3 length is 10 residues. The study's findings and limits: More public clonotypes were shared by persistent patients (approximately 3,000) than by new patients (under 1,000). Persistent disease showed a preference for TRBV28, TRBJ1-2 and TRBJ2-5.

Arm-PCR of CDR3 regions and iRepertoire HTBI primers were used to build TCR beta libraries. Original methodology: Samples jointly harbored 60 to 70 TRBV and 15 or so TRBJ segments. TCRdb reprocessed the multiplex PCR reads with MiXCR, giving one entry per CDR3 protein. In this record, the V and J calls reflect TCRdb's handling and not the investigators' own analysis. The table includes 500,000 to 700,000 distinct CDR3 sequences, 25% to 35% detected once. The source material was peripheral blood mononuclear cells (PBMCs), sampled when the disease was refractory, from a patient treated with antithyroid drugs. This TCR was sampled from a female donor with Graves disease. V and J are TRBV12-3 or TRBV12-4 and TRBJ1-1; no clear D. CDR3 amino acids: CASSLFALDF. CDR3 DNA sequence: TGTGCCAGCAGTTTATTCGCTCTGGACTTT.